This entry is about one T cell receptor beta chain. Its antigen is still unknown. The CDR3 loop spans 14 amino acids. Trimming took 4 bases from V and 3 from J; bases not matched to a gene: 2. The germline CDR1 and CDR2 sequences are SEHNR and FQNEAQ (reference sequence). TCRdb's table, derived via immunoSEQ multiplex PCR, lists solely in-frame clones and lacks some. Among some 140,000 clones listed, about 90% were seen once. The data were obtained in a study of T cell responses to AZD1222 COVID-19 vaccine. Whole-study findings and limits: There were repertoire samples only from the period after the peak T cell response.

V usage is TRBV7-9 and J usage is TRBJ1-4; 7 bases are shared with TRBD1. This sequence originates from an adult in good health. The sample consisted of peripheral blood, taken on day 0 of AZD1222 vaccination. The DNA of the CDR3 is TGTGCCAGCAGCTCGACAGGGCCTAATGAAAAACTGTTTTTT. The encoded protein is CASSSTGPNEKLFF.